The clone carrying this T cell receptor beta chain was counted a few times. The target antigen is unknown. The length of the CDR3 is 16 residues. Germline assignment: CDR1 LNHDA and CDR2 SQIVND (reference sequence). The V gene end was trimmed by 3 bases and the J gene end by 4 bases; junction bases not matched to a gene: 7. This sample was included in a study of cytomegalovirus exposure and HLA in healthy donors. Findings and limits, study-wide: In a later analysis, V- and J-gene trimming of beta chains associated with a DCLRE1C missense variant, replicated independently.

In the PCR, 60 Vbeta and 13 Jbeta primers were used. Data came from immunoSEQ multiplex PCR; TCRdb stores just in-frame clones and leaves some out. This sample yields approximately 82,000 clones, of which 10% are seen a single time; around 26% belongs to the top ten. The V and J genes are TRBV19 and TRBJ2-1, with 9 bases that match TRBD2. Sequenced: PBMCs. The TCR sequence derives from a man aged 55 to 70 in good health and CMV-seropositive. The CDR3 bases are TGTGCCAGTAGTATTCAACGAGCGGGGGGTTACAATGAGCAGTTCTTC. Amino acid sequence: CASSIQRAGGYNEQFF.